Presented here are 15 T cell receptor beta chains from one specimen sequenced in a study of glioma-infiltrating T cells after dendritic cell vaccination. Time point in this sample: after dendritic cell vaccination, including at tumor progression/relapse. Only in-frame clones appear in the TCRdb table, and some are missing; sequencing was by immunoSEQ multiplex PCR. The profile shows 72,000 or so clones, 80% to 90% of them singletons. The material was blood, obtained after dendritic cell vaccination. These receptors all stem from a human donor with glioblastoma.

The rearrangement uses TRBV10-3 and TRBJ2-5; a weak D match, TRBD1 (5 bases). The V and J ends lost 3 bases and 1 base respectively, with 12 bases between them. Germline V gene sequence: CDR1 ENHRY, CDR2 SYGVKD. The CDR3 length is 15 residues. CDR3 DNA sequence: TGTGCCATCAGTGAAGGGGTGGGCGGCCAAGAGACCCAGTACTTC. It translates to CAISEGVGGQETQYF.

The rearrangement links TRBV15 to TRBJ2-3; 8 bases are a match to TRBD2. Germline lookup yields CDR1 LNHNV and CDR2 YYDKDF (reference sequence). Trimming took 4 bases from V and 0 from J; bases not matched to a gene: 3. The CDR3 extends over 15 amino acids. The CDR3 here is CATSNSGASTDTQYF. The CDR3 DNA reads TGTGCCACCAGCAATAGCGGGGCTAGCACAGATACGCAGTATTTT.

The chain joins TRBV5-6 to TRBJ2-3; D is perhaps TRBD2 (5 bases). The CDR3 is made up of 14 amino acids. The germline V gene has CDR1 SGHDT and CDR2 YYEEEE. The ends were cut back, 5 bases at V and 3 bases at J, with 13 bases in the middle. The CDR3 DNA sequence: TGTGCCAGCAGGATCGGGGTCTGGACAGATACGCAGTATTTT. This gives the protein CASRIGVWTDTQYF.

This sequence joins TRBV19 and TRBJ1-5; the D is unclear. The V end was cut by 1 base, the J end by 6 bases, with 10 bases between. This CDR3 is 14 amino acids long. Germline V gives CDR1 LNHDA, CDR2 SQIVND (reference sequence). CDR3 DNA: TGTGCCAGTAGTATAGGGACGGCGGGTCAGCCCCAGCATTTT. It specifies CASSIGTAGQPQHF. Combining the CDR3 with reference TRBV19 and TRBJ1-5 gives the whole variable domain DGGITQSPKYLFRKEGQNVTLSCEQNLNHDAMYWYRQDPGQGLRLIYYSQIVNDFQKGDIAEGYSVSREKKESFPLTVTSAQKNPTAFYLCASSIGTAGQPQHFGDGTRLSIL.

The rearrangement links TRBV6-5 to TRBJ2-7, with 8 bases aligning to TRBD1. J lost 4 bases, V lost 2 bases, and 1 base had no gene match. This CDR3 spans 13 amino acids. Germline V gives CDR1 MNHEY, CDR2 SVGAGI. CDR3 sequence reads: CASSYQGAYEQYF. DNA of the CDR3: TGTGCCAGCAGTTACCAGGGGGCGTACGAGCAGTACTTC.

This clone was detected only a few times. The rearrangement uses TRBV7-9 and TRBJ1-2; 7 bases align to TRBD1. V shed 6 bases and J 3 bases; nucleotides not matched to a gene: 7. The CDR3 spans 14 residues. The V gene's germline CDR1 is SEHNR and CDR2 FQNEAQ (reference sequence). CDR3: CASSDRDRHYGYTF. DNA for the CDR3: TGTGCCAGCAGTGACCGGGACAGACACTATGGCTACACCTTC.

The V call is TRBV27, the J call TRBJ1-2; unclear D gene. From germline, CDR1 is MNHEY and CDR2 SMNVEV (reference sequence). The CDR3 runs to 13 residues. Trimming left V 5 bases short and J 8 bases short, with 15 bases between. CDR3 in amino acids: CASSVEALGGYTF. The CDR3, as DNA: TGTGCCAGCAGTGTGGAGGCCCTCGGGGGCTACACCTTC.

The V call is TRBV10-1, the J call TRBJ1-3, with D perhaps TRBD1 (5 bases). The V end was cut by 4 bases, the J end by 3 bases, with 7 bases between. Germline V lookup: CDR1 WNHNN, CDR2 SYGVQD (reference sequence). This CDR3 comprises 13 residues. The CDR3 region has the DNA TGCGCCAGCAGTGGAGGACATGGAAACACCATATATTTT. Encoded protein: CASSGGHGNTIYF.

CDR3 in DNA: TGTGCCAGCAGCTACCGGGACAGGGGAAATCAGCCCCAGCATTTT. Its translation is CASSYRDRGNQPQHF. This sequence joins TRBV13 and TRBJ1-5, with 10 bases lining up with TRBD1. The CDR3 has 15 amino acids. The junction had 4 bases not matched to a gene; V was cut back by 4 bases and J by 4 bases. CDR1 is PRHDT, CDR2 FYEKMQ, per germline (reference sequence). Full variable domain (missing parts from reference TRBV13 and TRBJ1-5): AAGVIQSPRHLIKEKRETATLKCYPIPRHDTVYWYQQGPGQDPQFLISFYEKMQSDKGSIPDRFSAQQFSDYHSELNMSSLELGDSALYFCASSYRDRGNQPQHFGDGTRLSIL.

This clone was seen once. The V call is TRBV9, the J call TRBJ1-5; TRBD1 is a possible D gene (6 bases). Trimming removed 0 bases from V and 5 bases from J, with 12 bases in between. The CDR3 has 15 amino acids. Germline lookup yields CDR1 SGDLS and CDR2 YYNGEE. The CDR3 DNA reads as TGTGCCAGCAGCGTAGGACAGGTCTTCGATCAGCCCCAGCATTTT. Translating gives CASSVGQVFDQPQHF.

V is TRBV5-1 and J is TRBJ1-4; D unclear. V lost 1 base and J lost 6, with 7 bases in between. Germline V lookup: CDR1 SGHRS, CDR2 YFSETQ. This CDR3 has 13 amino acids. The CDR3 protein is CASSLTPDEKLFF. CDR3 DNA: TGCGCCAGCAGCTTGACTCCCGATGAAAAACTGTTTTTT.

The V call is TRBV5-1, the J call TRBJ2-2, with 7 bases identical to TRBD1. This CDR3 has 15 amino acids. The junction had 0 bases not matched to a gene; V was cut back by 0 bases and J by 1 base. Germline assignment: CDR1 SGHRS and CDR2 YFSETQ. CDR3: CASSLGQGNTGELFF. Written as DNA, the CDR3 is TGCGCCAGCAGCTTGGGACAGGGGAACACCGGGGAGCTGTTTTTT.

On this clone: The same CDR3 is also encoded by other DNA sequences in this sample. The J gene is TRBJ1-5, the V gene TRBV5-1, with 7 bases that match TRBD1. CDR1 is SGHRS, CDR2 YFSETQ, per germline. V trimming: 0 bases; J trimming: 7 bases; junction bases outside the gene matches: 4. The CDR3 covers 14 residues. This CDR3 is CASSLGQGGQPQHF. In nucleotides, the CDR3 is TGCGCCAGCAGCTTGGGACAGGGCGGCCAGCCCCAGCATTTT.

V and J are TRBV5-1 and TRBJ1-2; TRBD1 matches at 7 bases. V was clipped by 5 bases and J by 0 bases; unmatched bases: 13. CDR1 is SGHRS and CDR2 is YFSETQ in the germline V gene. This CDR3 has 17 residues. The DNA of the CDR3 is TGCGCCAGCAGTTCTTCCGCCTTACAGGGGACTAACTATGGCTACACCTTC. This translates into CASSSSALQGTNYGYTF. The complete variable domain, with remaining parts taken from reference TRBV5-1 and TRBJ1-2, reads KAGVTQTPRYLIKTRGQQVTLSCSPISGHRSVSWYQQTPGQGLQFLFEYFSETQRNKGNFPGRFSGRQFSNSRSEMNVSTLELGDSALYLCASSSSALQGTNYGYTFGSGTRLTVV.

The V and J genes are TRBV18 and TRBJ1-2; D ambiguous. The CDR3 sequence is 15 residues long. Trimming removed 5 bases from V and 5 bases from J, with 18 bases in between. Germline V gene sequence: CDR1 KGHSH, CDR2 LQKENI. DNA of the CDR3: TGTGCCAGCTCATCCTTAAGAGGCGATGTTTATGGCTACACCTTC. Translated: CASSSLRGDVYGYTF.